The 26 T cell receptor beta chains below were found in one sample sequenced in a study of CD8+CD57+ T cells in acquired aplastic anemia. Genomic DNA, the template, was used for profiling of the TCR beta VDJ and CDR3. TCRdb re-analysed the reads in MiXCR, keeping a single row per CDR3 protein. In the table there are some 200,000 distinct CDR3 sequences, approximately 35% of which are singletons. The sequenced sample consisted of sorted CD4+, CD8+, or CD8+CD57+ T cells (not recorded which) from PBMCs. Receptor source: a human donor in good health, serving as a control.

The V call is TRBV11-2, the J call TRBJ2-3, with D unclear. Germline V gene data show CDR1 as SGHAT and CDR2 as FQNNGV. The CDR3 has 13 residues. V lost 2 bases, J lost 5 bases, and 8 bases lay in between. The CDR3, as DNA: TGTGCCAGCAGCTTATATGCTCAAGATACGCAGTATTTT. This encodes CASSLYAQDTQYF.

Only a few counts were recorded for this clonotype. V and J are TRBV3-1 and TRBJ2-5; no definite D call. CDR3 length: 16 residues. The V end lost 1 base, the J end lost 1 base, and 13 bases lay between the germline ends. Germline lookup yields CDR1 LGHDT and CDR2 YNNKEL (reference sequence). CDR3 DNA sequence: TGTGCCAGCAGCCAAGGGAGTTTGGAGCGCCAAGAGACCCAGTACTTC. Residues: CASSQGSLERQETQYF.

The chain carries TRBV5-1 and TRBJ1-4; 9 nucleotides match TRBD1. V lost 3 bases to trimming and J lost 7 bases; unmatched junction nucleotides: 7. Germline values: CDR1 SGHRS, CDR2 YFSETQ. The CDR3 totals 15 residues. CDR3 residues: CASSSGTGRLEKLFF. The CDR3 DNA follows: TGCGCCAGCAGCTCAGGGACAGGGCGGCTTGAAAAACTGTTTTTT.

A remark on this clonotype: This may be a read error: a much more frequent sequence differs by one nucleotide. J is TRBJ1-1 and V is TRBV20-1, with D hard to call. Germline values: CDR1 DFQATT, CDR2 SNEGSKA (reference sequence). This CDR3 comprises 11 residues. The CDR3 loop reads CNAWGSTEAFF. CDR3 DNA sequence: TGCAATGCCTGGGGTTCCACTGAAGCTTTCTTT.

This clonotype was recorded at least ten times. The chain carries TRBV2 and TRBJ2-5; D is ambiguous. In germline, CDR1 is SNHLY, CDR2 FYNNEI. The CDR3 totals 13 residues. V shed 0 bases and J shed 9 bases, with 11 bases lying between them. The CDR3 sequence: CASSEALYVAQYF. The CDR3 DNA is TGTGCCAGCAGTGAAGCGCTTTACGTGGCCCAGTACTTC.

The table lists this clonotype with many counts. The V and J genes are TRBV20-1 and TRBJ2-7; D is uncertain. CDR3 length: 13 residues. V lost 4 bases and J lost 0, with 10 bases in between. Germline assignment: CDR1 DFQATT and CDR2 SNEGSKA (reference sequence). The CDR3 loop is CSAIDTSSYEQYF. DNA for the CDR3: TGCAGTGCTATAGACACCAGCTCCTACGAGCAGTACTTC.

This clonotype was seen once. This chain joins TRBV5-1 and TRBJ1-3; no firm D call. Germline CDR1 and CDR2: SGHRS and YFSETQ. The CDR3 extends over 16 amino acids. Deletions cut 1 base from V and 4 bases from J, with 15 bases between. The CDR3 protein is CASSLFPEDEGNTIYF. The CDR3 nucleotides read TGCGCCAGCAGCTTGTTTCCGGAAGACGAAGGAAACACCATATATTTT.

The rearrangement links TRBV5-4 to TRBJ1-1; 9 bases are shared with TRBD1. Trimming cost V 4 bases and J 2 bases; bases outside gene matches: 6. In germline, CDR1 is SGHNT, CDR2 YYREEE (reference sequence). The CDR3 has 15 amino acids. The CDR3 nucleotides are TGTGCCAGCAGCCGTATAACAGGGGGCAACACTGAAGCTTTCTTT. Translating it yields CASSRITGGNTEAFF.

The CDR3 DNA reads TGCAGTGCTTGGGGGGGATCCCTTCAAGAGACCCAGTACTTC. Translation: CSAWGGSLQETQYF. The chain combines TRBV20-1 with TRBJ2-5, with 7 bases lining up with TRBD2. Trimming at V came to 5 bases and at J to 2 bases, leaving 8 bases not matched to a gene. Germline CDR1 is DFQATT and CDR2 is SNEGSKA (reference sequence). CDR3 length: 14 residues.

Many counts were recorded for this clonotype. The rearrangement links TRBV20-1 to TRBJ2-7, with D possibly matching TRBD2 (6 bases). Germline assignment: CDR1 DFQATT and CDR2 SNEGSKA (reference sequence). Trimming cost V 3 bases and J 0 bases, with 12 bases left between them. The CDR3 consists of 14 residues. The CDR3 spells CSASRAGSSYEQYF. The CDR3 region has the DNA TGCAGTGCTAGTCGCGCGGGGAGCTCCTACGAGCAGTACTTC.

The rearrangement uses TRBV18 and TRBJ2-2; D is undetermined. Germline V gene lookup returns CDR1 KGHSH and CDR2 LQKENI. This CDR3 is built from 13 residues. The V and J ends lost 1 base and 10 bases respectively, with 10 bases between them. CDR3 in DNA: TGTGCCAGCTCACCACGGGTGGTGGAGGAGCTGTTTTTT. As protein: CASSPRVVEELFF.

Details on this clonotype: A much larger clonotype is one base distant, so this may be a read error. J is TRBJ2-1 and V is TRBV20-1, with D uncertain. The CDR3 is made up of 11 amino acids. The germline CDR1 and CDR2 sequences are DFQATT and SNEGSKA (reference sequence). Here the CDR3 DNA reads TGCGGGATAGCTAGGGTCAATGAGCAGCTCTTC. Protein sequence: CGIARVNEQLF.

The J gene is TRBJ1-6, the V gene TRBV7-2; the D is unclear. The CDR3 loop spans 13 amino acids. V shed 0 bases and J shed 9 bases, with 6 bases lying between them. Germline assignment: CDR1 SGHTA and CDR2 FQGNSA. CDR3 loop: CASSLAVVSPLHF. The CDR3 DNA follows: TGTGCCAGCAGCTTAGCGGTGGTTTCACCCCTCCACTTT.

There are many counts of this clonotype. Written as DNA, the CDR3 is TGTGCCAGCAGCTTAGCTTTCTATGGCTACACCTTC. Translating it yields CASSLAFYGYTF. This chain joins TRBV7-8 and TRBJ1-2; D not certain. This CDR3 spans 12 amino acids. Trimming pared 0 bases from V and 4 bases from J, leaving 3 bases between. The germline CDR1 and CDR2 sequences are SGHVS and FQNEAQ.

The table lists this clonotype with a few counts. The chain couples TRBV6-1 to TRBJ1-1; D remains ambiguous. CDR3 size: 13 residues. Trimming removed 4 bases from V and 1 base from J, with 7 bases in between. Germline V gene data show CDR1 as MNHNS and CDR2 as SASEGT. CDR3 DNA: TGTGCCAGCAGTGGGTTGGAGAACACTGAAGCTTTCTTT. Translated: CASSGLENTEAFF.

This clonotype has only one observation. The V and J genes are TRBV2 and TRBJ1-6; perhaps TRBD1 as D (5 bases). This CDR3 comprises 15 residues. V was trimmed by 0 bases and J by 10 bases, leaving 13 bases between them. Germline V lookup: CDR1 SNHLY, CDR2 FYNNEI. The CDR3 DNA reads as TGTGCCAGCAGTGAAGCACAGGCCTCCGGATCACCCCTCCACTTT. This encodes CASSEAQASGSPLHF. Filled out from reference TRBV2 and TRBJ1-6, the complete variable domain reads EPEVTQTPSHQVTQMGQEVILRCVPISNHLYFYWYRQILGQKVEFLVSFYNNEISEKSEIFDDQFSVERPDGSNFTLKIRSTKLEDSAMYFCASSEAQASGSPLHFGNGTRLTVT.

With regard to this clonotype: A junction boundary mismatches the germline segment, possibly from a read error. This chain uses TRBV11-1 with TRBJ2-7; D remains unclear. The CDR3 is 15 residues long. Germline V CDR1 and CDR2: SGHAT, FQDESV (reference sequence). The CDR3, as DNA: TGTGCCGGCAGCTTACTCGGGCCAAGCTCCGACGAGCAGTACTTC. This gives the protein CAGSLLGPSSDEQYF. The variable domain in full, completed from reference TRBV11-1 and TRBJ2-7, reads EAEVAQSPRYKITEKSQAVAFWCDPISGHATLYWYRQILGQGPELLVQFQDESVVDDSQLPKDRFSAERLKGVDSTLKIQPAELGDSAMYLCAGSLLGPSSDEQYFGPGTRLTVT.

The genes are TRBV15 and TRBJ2-3; no clear D gene. The germline V gene has CDR1 LNHNV and CDR2 YYDKDF (reference sequence). This CDR3 has 20 amino acids. V was trimmed by 0 bases and J by 1 base, leaving 23 bases between them. The CDR3 spells CATSRDGRLADPQGTDTQYF. For the CDR3, the DNA is TGTGCCACCAGCAGAGATGGGCGGCTGGCAGACCCCCAGGGCACAGATACGCAGTATTTT.

This clonotype was seen many times. The genes are TRBV12-3 or TRBV12-4 and TRBJ2-7; D uncertain. The CDR3 extends over 14 amino acids. Trimming left V 3 bases short and J 2 bases short, with 11 bases between. The CDR3 is CASSFTVGTYEQYF. The CDR3 nucleotides read TGTGCCAGCAGTTTCACAGTGGGCACCTACGAGCAGTACTTC.

This clonotype was detected many times. The chain's CDR3 is CASSDRQGTDTQYF. CDR3 DNA sequence: TGCGCCAGCAGCGACAGACAGGGCACAGATACGCAGTATTTT. The chain employs TRBV5-1 and TRBJ2-3; maybe TRBD1 (6 bases). Germline CDR1 is SGHRS and CDR2 is YFSETQ. The CDR3 covers 14 residues. V shed 4 bases and J shed 1 base, with 10 bases lying between them.

The CDR3 DNA reads as TGTGCCAGCAGGGAGCGGGAGGGCTTCGACGAGCAGTACTTC. Its protein is CASREREGFDEQYF. This rearrangement joins TRBV2 to TRBJ2-7, with 10 bases fitting TRBD2. The germline CDR1 and CDR2 sequences are SNHLY and FYNNEI. With V trimmed by 6 bases and J by 5 bases, 7 bases remained unmatched. The CDR3 contains 14 residues. The entire variable domain, with the rest obtained from reference TRBV2 and TRBJ2-7, is as follows: EPEVTQTPSHQVTQMGQEVILRCVPISNHLYFYWYRQILGQKVEFLVSFYNNEISEKSEIFDDQFSVERPDGSNFTLKIRSTKLEDSAMYFCASREREGFDEQYFGPGTRLTVT.

A few counts support this clonotype. V is TRBV11-2 and J is TRBJ2-2, with 7 bases identical to TRBD2. The ends lost 2 bases at V and 1 base at J; junction bases unmatched: 4. Germline V gene data show CDR1 as SGHAT and CDR2 as FQNNGV. The CDR3 is 16 amino acids. The CDR3 region has the DNA TGTGCCAGCAGCTTACAGGGCGGGGGGAACACCGGGGAGCTGTTTTTT. Its protein is CASSLQGGGNTGELFF.

The genes are TRBV28 and TRBJ1-5; TRBD1 is a possible D gene (6 bases). The germline V gene has CDR1 MDHEN and CDR2 SYDVKM. Deletions cut 5 bases from V and 6 bases from J, with 17 bases between. This CDR3 has 15 amino acids. Here the CDR3 DNA reads TGTGCCAGCAGTCCAGTGCTAGGGGGTGGTCAGCCCCAGCATTTT. Its translation is CASSPVLGGGQPQHF.

Worth noting for this clonotype: One base away lies a much larger clone, so this may be a sequencing read error. The V gene is TRBV5-1, the J gene TRBJ1-1; D is ambiguous. The length of the CDR3 is 11 residues. Germline V CDR1 and CDR2: SGHRS, YFSETQ. The V end was cut by 0 bases, the J end by 8 bases, with 5 bases between. CDR3 in amino acids: CASSLEAEAFF. CDR3 DNA sequence: TGCGCCAGCAGCTTGGAAGCCGAAGCTTTCTTT. Drawing the rest from reference TRBV5-1 and TRBJ1-1, the complete variable domain is KAGVTQTPRYLIKTRGQQVTLSCSPISGHRSVSWYQQTPGQGLQFLFEYFSETQRNKGNFPGRFSGRQFSNSRSEMNVSTLELGDSALYLCASSLEAEAFFGQGTRLTVV.

The chain has TRBV11-2 and TRBJ2-3; 9 bases align to TRBD2. The CDR3 is made up of 16 amino acids. Germline loops: CDR1 SGHAT, CDR2 FQNNGV. V dropped 5 bases and J dropped 9; count of bases not matched to a gene: 15. The DNA for the CDR3 is TGTGCCAGCAGCCCAAGGCTAGCGGGGAATTTAAGAACGCAGTATTTT. Encoded protein: CASSPRLAGNLRTQYF. The full variable domain, completed using reference TRBV11-2 and TRBJ2-3, is EAGVAQSPRYKIIEKRQSVAFWCNPISGHATLYWYQQILGQGPKLLIQFQNNGVVDDSQLPKDRFSAERLKGVDSTLKIQPAKLEDSAVYLCASSPRLAGNLRTQYFGPGTRLTVL.

This CDR3 reads CASSPQQGDLTYEQYF. CDR3 nucleotides: TGTGCCAGCTCACCACAACAGGGGGATTTGACCTACGAGCAGTACTTC. This chain connects TRBV18 to TRBJ2-7; 8 bases agree with TRBD1. The CDR3 extends over 16 amino acids. Looked up from germline, CDR1 is KGHSH and CDR2 is LQKENI. With V trimmed by 1 base and J by 2 bases, 7 bases remained unmatched.